Each of the 10 T cell receptor beta chains below was sequenced from the same sample in a study of blood T cell repertoires in COVID-19. Sequenced by immunoSEQ multiplex PCR; TCRdb stores in-frame clones only, minus some. The sample holds under 200,000 clones; around four fifths are singletons and the top ten take roughly 8.8%. Sequenced: peripheral blood. Receptor source: a woman at least 80 years old with COVID-19, enrolled during active disease.

J is TRBJ1-5 and V is TRBV7-8; 7 bases fit TRBD1. V shed 5 bases, J shed 3 bases, and the junction held 4 bases outside the gene matches. The germline V gene has CDR1 SGHVS and CDR2 FQNEAQ. The CDR3 loop spans 14 amino acids. The CDR3 reads CASSPGQNNQPQHF. Written as DNA, the CDR3 is TGTGCCAGCAGCCCGGGACAGAACAATCAGCCCCAGCATTTT.

V usage is TRBV28 and J usage is TRBJ1-2; possibly TRBD1 for D (6 bases). The CDR3 contains 13 residues. V lost 8 bases and J 6 bases, leaving 16 bases between the germline ends. Germline lookup yields CDR1 MDHEN and CDR2 SYDVKM. The CDR3 DNA is TGTGCCAGCGCTACAGGGTACATGGATGGCTACACCTTC. It is translated as CASATGYMDGYTF.

This clone was picked up one time. V usage is TRBV27 and J usage is TRBJ2-7, with D maybe TRBD2 (6 bases). Trimming removed 4 bases from V and 2 bases from J, with 18 bases in between. Germline CDR1 is MNHEY and CDR2 is SMNVEV (reference sequence). The CDR3 is made up of 16 amino acids. The CDR3 here is CASSSGYGAGPYEQYF. CDR3 coding DNA: TGTGCCAGCAGTTCCGGTTACGGGGCGGGACCCTACGAGCAGTACTTC.

Only a few counts were recorded for this clone. This sequence joins TRBV6-5 and TRBJ1-5; possibly TRBD1 for D (5 bases). CDR3 length equals 13 residues. The germline V and J ends were trimmed by 6 bases and 7 bases, with 13 bases remaining between them. Germline V CDR1 and CDR2: MNHEY, SVGAGI. The CDR3 bases are TGTGCCAGCAGGGACAAACCGGGCCAGCCCCAGCATTTT. Residues: CASRDKPGQPQHF.

This clone was found a few times. The CDR3 nucleotides read TGTGCCAGCAGAGAAAGAGGGACAGCTTATAGCAATCAGCCCCAGCATTTT. It codes for CASRERGTAYSNQPQHF. This rearrangement joins TRBV6-1 to TRBJ1-5; 7 bases align to TRBD1. J gave up 0 bases and V 6 bases, and 11 bases lay outside the gene matches. The V gene's germline CDR1 is MNHNS and CDR2 SASEGT. This CDR3 comprises 17 residues.

The chain employs TRBV10-3 and TRBJ1-1; TRBD1 might be the D (5 bases). The CDR3 contains 15 residues. Trimming left V 6 bases short and J 7 bases short, with 21 bases between. Germline assignment: CDR1 ENHRY and CDR2 SYGVKD. Here the CDR3 reads CAIRGPAGTEGEAFF. CDR3 DNA sequence: TGTGCCATCAGAGGACCGGCAGGGACGGAGGGTGAAGCTTTCTTT.

This chain joins TRBV5-1 and TRBJ2-4, with 7 bases identical to TRBD1. Germline loops: CDR1 SGHRS, CDR2 YFSETQ. This CDR3 is 15 amino acids long. The ends lost 4 bases at V and 7 bases at J; junction bases unmatched: 11. CDR3 nucleotide sequence: TGCGCCAGCAGCCCGGGGACAGCAGGTTTGAACATTCAGTACTTC. As protein: CASSPGTAGLNIQYF.

This rearrangement joins TRBV11-2 to TRBJ1-6, with a possible D match to TRBD1 (6 bases). Trimming pared 5 bases from V and 10 bases from J, leaving 18 bases between. CDR1 is SGHAT and CDR2 is FQNNGV in the germline V gene. This CDR3 has 15 amino acids. This CDR3 reads CASSPRQGGESPLHF. CDR3 in DNA: TGTGCCAGCAGCCCCCGGCAAGGGGGTGAATCACCCCTCCACTTT.

The table lists this clone with a count of one. This chain joins TRBV7-2 and TRBJ2-3; tentatively, D is TRBD2 (5 bases). The germline gives CDR1 SGHTA, CDR2 FQGNSA. V was cut by 2 bases and J by 5 bases, with 23 bases left in between. This CDR3 comprises 18 residues. CDR3 protein: CASSLTPGLPTKEDTQYF. For the CDR3, the DNA is TGTGCCAGCAGCTTAACCCCGGGATTGCCGACAAAGGAAGATACGCAGTATTTT.

This clone appeared once. The chain joins TRBV5-1 to TRBJ1-1, with D perhaps TRBD1 (5 bases). Per germline, CDR1 SGHRS and CDR2 YFSETQ. The CDR3 consists of 15 residues. V was clipped by 4 bases and J by 0 bases, with 13 bases between them. The CDR3 protein is CASSRGRGMNTEAFF. CDR3 sequence (DNA): TGCGCCAGCAGCCGGGGGAGAGGCATGAACACTGAAGCTTTCTTT.